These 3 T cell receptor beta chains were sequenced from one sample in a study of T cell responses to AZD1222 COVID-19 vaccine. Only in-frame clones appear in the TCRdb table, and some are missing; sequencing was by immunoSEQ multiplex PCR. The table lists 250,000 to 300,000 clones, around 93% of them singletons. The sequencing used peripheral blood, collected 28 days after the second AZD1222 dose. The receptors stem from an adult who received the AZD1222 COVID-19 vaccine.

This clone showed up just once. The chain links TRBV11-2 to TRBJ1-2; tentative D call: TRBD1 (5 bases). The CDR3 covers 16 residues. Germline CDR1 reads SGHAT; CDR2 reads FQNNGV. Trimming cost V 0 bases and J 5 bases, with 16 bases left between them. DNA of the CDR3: TGTGCCAGCAGCTTAGATGTGGGGGGTGCGACATATGGCTACACCTTC. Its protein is CASSLDVGGATYGYTF.

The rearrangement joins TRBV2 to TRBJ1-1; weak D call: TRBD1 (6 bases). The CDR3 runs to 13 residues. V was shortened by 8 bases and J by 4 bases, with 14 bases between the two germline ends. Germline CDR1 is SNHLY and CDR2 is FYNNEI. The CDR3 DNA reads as TGTGCCAGCGCCGACGGAGGGGGCACTGAAGCTTTCTTT. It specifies CASADGGGTEAFF.

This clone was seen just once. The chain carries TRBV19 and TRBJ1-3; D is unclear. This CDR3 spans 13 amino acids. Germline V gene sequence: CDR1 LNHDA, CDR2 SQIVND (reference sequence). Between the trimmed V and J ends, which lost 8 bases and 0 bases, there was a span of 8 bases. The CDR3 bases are TGTGCCAGTGGCGGCGTCTCTGGAAACACCATATATTTT. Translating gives CASGGVSGNTIYF.